This T cell receptor (beta chain) was observed in a study of CXCR3-negative and CXCR3-positive naive CD8 T cells. Study summary: Overall TRB read output was 120 million to 150 million, and each library contained about 1.5 +/- 0.3 million reads.

Findings of the study overall: Naive cells, whether CXCR3-negative or CXCR3-positive, had similar TRBV-TRBJ usage, while memory cells differed. CXCR3-positive naive cells had TRB CDR3s that were more hydrophobic than CXCR3-negative naive cells had.

Libraries were UMI-labeled 5' RACE TRB cDNA. TCRdb re-called the 5' RACE reads and catalogs CDR3 proteins one per entry, DNA excluded. Across about 90,000 distinct CDR3 sequences, the top ten clones capture 0.82% of the sample. CDR1 LNHNV and CDR2 YYDKDF come from the germline V gene (reference sequence). There are 15 residues in the CDR3. Regarding this clonotype: The target antigen is unknown.

All CD8+ T cell subsets were sorted in triplicate at 250,000 to 300,000 cells each. Sequenced sample: naive CXCR3+ CD8+ T cells from blood. The subset denotes: CD45RO-CCR7+CD27+CD95- naive CD8+ T cells expressing CXCR3 (TNR3+). This clonotype was sampled from a human donor in good health. Some clones in this sample may be carry-over from other donors' samples. The chain uses TRBV15 and TRBJ2-5; the TRBD2 assignment by TCRdb is unverifiable without DNA. This CDR3 is CATSRARTTQETQYF.